This T cell receptor (beta chain) was retrieved from a study of cytomegalovirus exposure and HLA in healthy donors (dated by TCRdb to 2015 to 2018). About the study as a whole: In an earlier analysis of about 560 of the donors, roughly 300 Gb of sequence data and some 100 million unique TCR beta sequences from 150 million to 200 million T cells were reported. Around 300 gigabases of sequencing data and around 87 million unique TCR sequences were included in an early release covering about 700 HLA-typed donors. Among the roughly 400 genotyped donors, approximately 82% belonged to the genetic ancestry cluster associated with self-reported Caucasian donors. The study was designed to test whether signatures of past pathogen exposure could be identified by cataloging public T cell receptors. The study profiled the T cell repertoires of 500 to 800 subjects by immunosequencing and related them to cytomegalovirus serostatus. Besides the first cohort of approximately 670 subjects, a separate validation cohort made up of 120 different subjects was used. The study combined high-throughput TCR immunosequencing, statistical association of individual TCRs with disease status, and machine learning to predict cytomegalovirus infection status. In a later analysis, previously published TCR beta repertoires from 550 to 700 donors were re-analyzed and high-resolution HLA genotyping was added so that TCR occurrence patterns could be studied. In the later analysis, no new phenotypic data were used to find candidate immune exposures; instead, reliance was placed on TCR beta sequences and their occurrence across donors. An earlier analysis of several hundred of the donors applied high-throughput TCR beta sequencing to assess whether each TCR beta V gene segment acted as functional or pseudogenic. Donor age, sex, ethnicity and CMV serostatus were compiled together with the repertoire data. Genome-wide SNP genotypes for about 65% of the roughly 670 donors were used in a later genetic analysis, which treated that subset as a discovery cohort. Every discovery cohort repertoire had been produced on one sequencing platform. HLA typing included class I and class II loci at four-digit resolution. Typing coverage differed by locus: A, B, C, DRB1 and DQB1 were typed in roughly 620-630 donors, DQA1 in approximately 520, DPA1 in 600 to 610, and DPB1 in 400 to 480. Five DR-DQ haplotypes were treated as single units for association and clustering because of strong linkage in the cohort. Across some 400 genotyped donors of the cohort, an average of approximately 200,000 unique TCR beta nucleotide sequences per donor were sequenced, and 15% to 20% of those sequences were non-productive. Study-level results and caveats: A later analysis associated about 17,000 TCR beta sequences with specific HLA alleles at a false discovery rate of 0.05. The presence/absence analyses assumed that sequencing depth was roughly uniform across donors, and that assumption may not be true. Only TCR beta chains were sequenced in this cohort, and the absence of alpha or paired-chain data limited detectable features. HLA typing was unavailable for some donors at each locus, so association tests used only the typed subset. Most CMV-associated TCR beta chains appeared to be HLA-restricted in a later analysis, and the HLA associations seemed to be driven largely by CMV exposure. In a later genetic analysis, fewer N-insertions in productive TCRs were reported among donors in an Asian-associated ancestry cluster than the roughly 640-donor mean. About 15 rarely observed V segments, including chromosome 9 orphons, were excluded from the earlier analysis of 550 to 700 of the donors because counts were too low. A later analysis reported that several top co-occurrence clusters appeared linked to parvovirus B19, influenza, CMV and Epstein-Barr virus. In vitro tests confirmed that a few of the cytomegalovirus-associated TCR beta chains recognize cytomegalovirus antigens. A later analysis found that TCR association rates varied across HLA loci, with DRB1 alleles showing the most associated TCRs and HLA-C alleles the fewest. In the study, some 180 TCR beta chains were listed as associated with cytomegalovirus. Linkage disequilibrium might explain the correlated functional status among segregating V segments, but an unknown experimental factor could not be excluded. The authors suggested that the approach could potentially be extended to other disease states and immunological phenotypes. In a later genetic analysis, a missense DCLRE1C variant was associated with V-gene and J-gene trimming of TCR beta chains, and the association was replicated in an independent cohort. Assigning TCR associations to individual alleles was difficult when HLA alleles, especially DR and DQ, strongly co-occurred. In an earlier analysis of 450 to 750 of the donors, most TCR beta V segments appeared in productive rearrangements about 87% or about 30% of the time, broadly matching IMGT annotations. The classifier was reported to diagnose cytomegalovirus status with high specificity and sensitivity in both the original cohort and the validation cohort. In a later analysis, HLA-associated TCR beta chains were found to be more clonally expanded and to have lower generation probabilities than equally common non-associated chains. While some public TCRs were present in many individuals, most TCR sequences turned up only very rarely across donors. A cluster of highly shared sequence variants was judged likely to be a technical artifact of the sequencing pipeline. A further reported finding was that TCR beta sequences accurately predicted the HLA-A and HLA-B alleles for most subjects in the first cohort. The only immune exposure information available for the cohort was CMV serostatus.

In total, approximately 690 healthy bone marrow donors made up the cohort. Cohort members were all nominally healthy when sampled, although unrecorded immune exposures were likely present. The donor was CMV seronegative and belonged to the group of roughly 330 seronegative cohort members. A peripheral blood sample was collected from each donor, and TCR beta sequencing was performed on peripheral blood mononuclear cells. Genomic DNA extraction from the blood cell samples was performed with the Qiagen DNeasy Blood Extraction Kit. Of note for this clone: What antigen it recognizes has not been identified.

Receptor amplification or capture employed the immunoSEQ multiplex PCR assay. The multiplex PCR relied on a mix of 60 forward primers for TCR Vbeta segments and 13 reverse primers for TCR Jbeta segments. Amplification of the CDR3 region of rearranged TCR beta genes was performed with a multiplex PCR assay on genomic DNA. The amplified TCR beta libraries were sequenced on the Illumina HiSeq System as 87-base-pair reads. The published analysis was carried out like this. A later analysis tallied 75 million to 95 million unique TCR beta chains across the 600 to 700 repertoires, and some 10 million of those chains were shared by two or more donors. To remove PCR and sequencing errors, raw reads were error-corrected and collapsed into unique sequences using a nearest-neighbor algorithm that merged closely related sequences. To assign V, D and J gene segments, CDR3 sequences were aligned to IMGT reference sequences. For a sequence to be retained, at least a six-nucleotide match to both a V gene segment and a J gene segment was required. Rearrangements were classified as productive when the CDR3 lacked stop codons and remained in frame with V and J, and all other rearrangements were classified as non-productive. Following IMGT convention, CDR3 was defined as the stretch from the second conserved V-encoded cysteine up to the conserved J-encoded phenylalanine. Sequences without an unambiguous match to a single V gene segment were excluded from the earlier analysis of about 640 of the donors. In an earlier analysis of a few hundred of the donors, V segments were called functional above 56.7% productive rearrangements and were called segregating when the between-donor standard deviation exceeded 5%. A statistical classification framework was built to diagnose cytomegalovirus status from the catalog of TCR beta chain sequences. V and J gene assignment, in a later analysis, came from comparing TCR nucleotide sequences with IMGT/GENE-DB human TR gene sequences. A later analysis assigned CDR3 sequences and most-parsimonious VDJ recombination scenarios with the TCRdist pipeline. A later analysis defined each TCR beta chain by its CDR3 amino acid sequence plus V-gene family, and excluded reads lacking a unique V-gene family. As a way to deal with suspected cross-contamination and a sequencing artifact, a later analysis dropped 592 nucleotide sequences that were highly shared and had low generation probability. In a later analysis, a clonal expansion index was calculated for each public chain from normalized within-repertoire ranks of inferred template counts. In a later analysis, generation probabilities were computed with a VDJ recombination model fitted to out-of-frame rearrangements, and the resulting probabilities were checked against IGoR. Hypergeometric tests were used in a later analysis to score TCR-TCR, TCR-HLA and TCR-CMV co-occurrence, with a repertoire-size bias correction applied to the TCR pairs. A later analysis estimated false discovery rates by permuting HLA or CMV assignments 20 times. In a later analysis, co-occurring TCRs were grouped using DBSCAN, and TCRdist sequence similarity was added for clustering within HLA-allele-positive subsets. For co-occurrence clustering, repertoires with fewer than 30,000 or more than 120,000 public chains were excluded, along with five repertoires with anomalous nucleotide sharing. TCRdb mirrors the immuneACCESS table, restricted to in-frame sequences. Some clones are absent from its copies; in checked studies, under half trace to an unresolved V gene, and the reason for the others is unknown. V, J and clone size are those of that table, while D and trimming were read from the DNA. The sample table includes nearly 200,000 clones. The top ten hold roughly 0.7% of the sample.

Sequenced sample: PBMCs. The sequence derives from a boy under 18 in good health and CMV-seronegative.

The DNA sequence reads TGTGCCATCAATAACCAGGGTCCTCACCCTAGCACAGATACGCAGTATTTT. This sequence encodes CAINNQGPHPSTDTQYF. The chain links TRBV10-3 with TRBJ2-3; perhaps TRBD1 is the D gene, with 5 bases matching. Based on the germline V gene, the CDR1 and CDR2 sequences are ENHRY and SYGVKD. The CDR3 starts with the cysteine, ends with the phenylalanine, and has 17 residues. Kept here is only the CDR3 DNA, which spans 51 bases and is read in frame from base 1. V was cut back by 7 bases and J by 0 bases, leaving a gap of 20 bases between them.